This record looks at one T cell receptor (beta chain) sequence and its context. Its antigen remains undetermined. No base quality information exists; no much larger clone differs at one position. The data stem from a study of blood T cell repertoires in COVID-19 (dated by TCRdb to about 2020). General notes on the study: Samples from collaborators originated in the United States, Italy and Spain and spanned both the acute and convalescent phases of COVID-19. The prospective study material was composed of cDNA or gDNA derived from T cells, B-cell-depleted T cells, or PBMCs. Deeply sampled blood TCRbeta repertoires from subjects exposed to, actively infected with, or recovered from COVID-19 were included in the dataset. The repertoires were released in a freely available public database meant as a resource for research on the immune response to SARS-CoV-2. The samples were drawn from the first 160 participants of the ongoing ImmuneRACE study and from 950 to 1,500 subjects provided by 6 global collaborators. A de-identified subject ID, COVID-19 status, age in years and sex were almost always included in the sample metadata. Where available, HLA class I and class II types were obtained from metadata supplied by the sample provider rather than from assay-based typing. Study-wide conclusions, independent of this receptor: The quantity of clinical and demographic metadata differed by source and by participant and was supplied without curation.

The immunoSEQ Assay, a bias-controlled multiplex PCR, was used to amplify TCRbeta CDR3 regions from genomic DNA. In the source study's methods: Within the assay, amplification of reference gene primers was used to estimate how many nucleated cells each sample contained. To quantify the absolute abundance of each unique TCRbeta CDR3 rearrangement, sequence reads were collapsed and filtered. For each sample, productive Simpson clonality was calculated as the square root of Simpson's diversity index across productive rearrangements. The immuneACCESS repertoire file appears here via TCRdb, limited to in-frame rearrangements. These files lack a portion of the clones; in checked studies, under half of the deficit traces to unresolved V genes, and the cause of the others is not known. From that table come the V and J calls and clone size; the DNA was used to work out D and trimming. Here the sample has about 250,000 clones; 83% occur a single time. The ten largest clones represent 3% to 4% of the sample.

Participants in the prospective study were enrolled through a virtual design, were aged roughly 18 to 90 years, and lived in approximately 25 United States geographic areas. In the prospective study, cohorts were assigned on the basis of participant-reported clinical history obtained from a screening survey and a study questionnaire. Exposed participants were defined as having been in contact with someone with a PCR-confirmed or clinician-diagnosed COVID-19 case within 2 weeks of study entry. Each participant in the prospective study had whole blood, serum and a nasopharyngeal or oropharyngeal swab collected by mobile phlebotomists. Over an approximately 2-month period, participants in the prospective study had the option of providing additional blood draws and questionnaires. Blood samples from the prospective study were shipped frozen or at room temperature prior to DNA extraction. This TCR was recovered from a woman aged 40 to 50 who had been exposed to COVID-19. Sequenced: PBMCs or T cells enriched from blood (not recorded which).

CDR3 protein: CASSSHSYEQYF. The DNA reads TGTGCCAGCAGCTCCCACAGCTACGAGCAGTACTTC. This chain is built from TRBV13 and TRBJ2-7, with the D gene not confidently named. Inclusive of the bounding cysteine and phenylalanine, the CDR3 is 12 residues long. This entry keeps only the CDR3 DNA: 36 bases, framed from base 1. CDR1 and CDR2, looked up from the germline V gene (reference sequence), are PRHDT and FYEKMQ. Trimming costs V 4 bases and J 3 bases, and their ends lie 7 bases apart.